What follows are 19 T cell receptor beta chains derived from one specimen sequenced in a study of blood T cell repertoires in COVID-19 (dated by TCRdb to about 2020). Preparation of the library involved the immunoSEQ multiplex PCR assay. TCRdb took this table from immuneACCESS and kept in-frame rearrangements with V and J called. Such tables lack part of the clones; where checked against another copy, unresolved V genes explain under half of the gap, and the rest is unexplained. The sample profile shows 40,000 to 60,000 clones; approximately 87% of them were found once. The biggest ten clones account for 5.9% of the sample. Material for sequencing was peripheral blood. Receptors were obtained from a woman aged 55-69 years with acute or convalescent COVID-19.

For the CDR3, the DNA is TGTGCCAGCAGCAAGACAGGGAATAATTCACCCCTCCACTTT. Translating it yields CASSKTGNNSPLHF. V and J are TRBV11-2 and TRBJ1-6, with 7 bases that match TRBD1. The CDR3 is 14 amino acids. The V and J ends lost 5 bases and 5 bases, in that order; junction bases with no gene match: 3. Germline CDR1 is SGHAT and CDR2 is FQNNGV. Full variable domain (remainder filled in from reference TRBV11-2 and TRBJ1-6): EAGVAQSPRYKIIEKRQSVAFWCNPISGHATLYWYQQILGQGPKLLIQFQNNGVVDDSQLPKDRFSAERLKGVDSTLKIQPAKLEDSAVYLCASSKTGNNSPLHFGNGTRLTVT.

The CDR3 coding sequence is TGTGCCAGCAGCTCAACTAGCTTTGGCGATGAGCAGTTCTTC. This encodes CASSSTSFGDEQFF. V is TRBV9 and J is TRBJ2-1, with D maybe TRBD2 (6 bases). The ends were cut back, 4 bases at V and 8 bases at J, with 16 bases in the middle. Germline V gene lookup returns CDR1 SGDLS and CDR2 YYNGEE. This CDR3 has 14 residues.

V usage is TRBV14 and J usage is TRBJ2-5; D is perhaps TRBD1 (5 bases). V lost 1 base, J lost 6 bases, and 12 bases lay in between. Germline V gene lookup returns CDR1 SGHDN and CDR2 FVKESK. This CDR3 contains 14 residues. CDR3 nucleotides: TGTGCCAGCAGCCAAGTTAAGGGGATCCAGACCCAGTACTTC. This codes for CASSQVKGIQTQYF.

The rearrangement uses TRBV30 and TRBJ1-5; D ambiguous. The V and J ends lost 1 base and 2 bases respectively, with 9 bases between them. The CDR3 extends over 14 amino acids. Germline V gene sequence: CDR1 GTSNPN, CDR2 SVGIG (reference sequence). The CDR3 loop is CAWSGELGNQPQHF. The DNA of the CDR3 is TGTGCCTGGAGTGGAGAACTAGGCAATCAGCCCCAGCATTTT.

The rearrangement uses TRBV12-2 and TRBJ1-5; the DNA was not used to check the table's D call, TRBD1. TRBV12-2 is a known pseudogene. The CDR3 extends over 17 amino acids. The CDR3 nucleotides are TGTGCAAGTCGCCCCAGGGTGGGGTCGTCGAGCAATCAGCCCCAGCATTTT. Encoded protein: CASRPRVGSSSNQPQHF.

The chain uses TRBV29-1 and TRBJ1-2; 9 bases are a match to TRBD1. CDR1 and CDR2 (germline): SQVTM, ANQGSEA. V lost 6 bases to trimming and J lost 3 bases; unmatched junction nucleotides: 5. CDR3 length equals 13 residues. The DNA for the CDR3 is TGCAGCGTGGGGACAGGGAGGGACTATGGCTACACCTTC. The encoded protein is CSVGTGRDYGYTF.

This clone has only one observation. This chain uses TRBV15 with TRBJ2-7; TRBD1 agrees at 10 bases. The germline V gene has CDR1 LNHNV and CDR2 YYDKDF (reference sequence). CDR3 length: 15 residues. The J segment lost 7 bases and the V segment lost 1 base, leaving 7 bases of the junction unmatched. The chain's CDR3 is CATSRGGTGALEQYF. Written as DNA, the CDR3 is TGTGCCACCAGCAGAGGCGGGACAGGGGCGCTTGAGCAGTACTTC. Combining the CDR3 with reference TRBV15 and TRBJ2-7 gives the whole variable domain DAMVIQNPRYQVTQFGKPVTLSCSQTLNHNVMYWYQQKSSQAPKLLFHYYDKDFNNEADTPDNFQSRRPNTSFCFLDIRSPGLGDTAMYLCATSRGGTGALEQYFGPGTRLTVT.

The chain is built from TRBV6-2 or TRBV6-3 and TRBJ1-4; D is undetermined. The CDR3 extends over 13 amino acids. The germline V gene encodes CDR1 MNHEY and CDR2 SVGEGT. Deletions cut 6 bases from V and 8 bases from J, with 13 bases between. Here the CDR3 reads CASSVPRPEKLFF. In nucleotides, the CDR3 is TGTGCCAGCAGCGTACCGAGGCCCGAAAAACTGTTTTTT.

The CDR3 reads CASSPGLAGGLDTQYF. The CDR3 nucleotides are TGTGCCAGCAGTCCAGGACTAGCGGGGGGACTAGATACGCAGTATTTT. This rearrangement joins TRBV27 to TRBJ2-3; 14 bases line up with TRBD2. The CDR3 loop spans 16 amino acids. Germline CDR1 reads MNHEY; CDR2 reads SMNVEV (reference sequence). With 5 bases clipped from V and 5 bases from J, the junction kept 6 bases outside the gene matches.

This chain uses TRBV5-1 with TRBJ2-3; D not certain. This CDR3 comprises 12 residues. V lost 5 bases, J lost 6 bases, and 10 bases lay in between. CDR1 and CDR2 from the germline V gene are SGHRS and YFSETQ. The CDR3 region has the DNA TGCGCCAGCAGAGTTGACTGGGATACGCAGTATTTT. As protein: CASRVDWDTQYF.

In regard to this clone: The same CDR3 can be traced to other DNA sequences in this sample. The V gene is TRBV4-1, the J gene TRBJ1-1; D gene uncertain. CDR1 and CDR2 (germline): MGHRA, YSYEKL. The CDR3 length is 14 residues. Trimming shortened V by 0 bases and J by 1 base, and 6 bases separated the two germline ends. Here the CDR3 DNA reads TGCGCCAGCAGCCAAGATCTCGGGAACACTGAAGCTTTCTTT. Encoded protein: CASSQDLGNTEAFF.

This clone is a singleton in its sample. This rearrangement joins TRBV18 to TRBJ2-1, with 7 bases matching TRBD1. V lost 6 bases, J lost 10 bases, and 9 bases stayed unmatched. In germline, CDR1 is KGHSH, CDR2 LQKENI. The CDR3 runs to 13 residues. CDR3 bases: TGTGCCAGCTCCTGGGACAGAAGGACCGAGCAGTTCTTC. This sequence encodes CASSWDRRTEQFF. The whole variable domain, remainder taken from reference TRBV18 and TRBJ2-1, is NAGVMQNPRHLVRRRGQEARLRCSPMKGHSHVYWYRQLPEEGLKFMVYLQKENIIDESGMPKERFSAEFPKEGPSILRIQQVVRGDSAAYFCASSWDRRTEQFFGPGTRLTVL.

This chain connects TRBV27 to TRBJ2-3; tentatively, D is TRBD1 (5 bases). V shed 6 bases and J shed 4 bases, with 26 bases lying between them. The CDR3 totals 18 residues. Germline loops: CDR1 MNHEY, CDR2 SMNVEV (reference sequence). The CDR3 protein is CASSPRGMLLGRADTQYF. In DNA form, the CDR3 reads TGTGCCAGCAGCCCCAGAGGAATGCTCCTCGGCAGGGCAGATACGCAGTATTTT.

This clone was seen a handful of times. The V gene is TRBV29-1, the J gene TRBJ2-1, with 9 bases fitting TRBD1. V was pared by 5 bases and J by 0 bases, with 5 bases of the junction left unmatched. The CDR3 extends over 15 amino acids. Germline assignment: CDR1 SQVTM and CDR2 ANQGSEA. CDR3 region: CSVPTDRGSYNEQFF. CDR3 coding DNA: TGCAGCGTTCCCACGGACAGGGGCTCCTACAATGAGCAGTTCTTC.

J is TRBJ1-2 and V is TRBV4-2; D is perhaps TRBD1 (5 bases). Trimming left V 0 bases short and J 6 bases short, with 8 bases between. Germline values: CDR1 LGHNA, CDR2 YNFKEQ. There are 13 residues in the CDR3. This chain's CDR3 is CASSQEIGDGYTF. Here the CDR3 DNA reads TGTGCCAGCAGCCAAGAGATAGGGGATGGCTACACCTTC.

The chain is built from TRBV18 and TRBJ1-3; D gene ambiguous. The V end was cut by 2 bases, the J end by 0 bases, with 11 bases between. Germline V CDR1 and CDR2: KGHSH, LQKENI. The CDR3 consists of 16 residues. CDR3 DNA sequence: TGTGCCAGCTCACCAGAGGCGGCCTCCTCTGGAAACACCATATATTTT. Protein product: CASSPEAASSGNTIYF.

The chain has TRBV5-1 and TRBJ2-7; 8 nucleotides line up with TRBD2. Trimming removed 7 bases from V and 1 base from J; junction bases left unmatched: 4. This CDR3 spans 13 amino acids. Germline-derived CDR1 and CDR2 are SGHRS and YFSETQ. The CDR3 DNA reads TGCGCCAGCGCACGGGAGGGTTCCTACGAGCAGTACTTC. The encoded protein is CASAREGSYEQYF.

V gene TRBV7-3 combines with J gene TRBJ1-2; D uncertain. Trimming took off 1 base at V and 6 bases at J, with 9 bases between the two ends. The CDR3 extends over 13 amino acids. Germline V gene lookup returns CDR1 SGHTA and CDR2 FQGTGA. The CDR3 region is CASSLNSGDGYTF. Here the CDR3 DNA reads TGTGCCAGCAGCTTAAACAGCGGAGATGGCTACACCTTC.

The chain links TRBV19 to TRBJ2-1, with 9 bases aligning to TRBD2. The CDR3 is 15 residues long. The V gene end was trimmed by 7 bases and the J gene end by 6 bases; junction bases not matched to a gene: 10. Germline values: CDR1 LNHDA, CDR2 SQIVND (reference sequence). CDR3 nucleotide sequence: TGTGCCAGTACCCTGGGGGCGGGAGGGCTCAATGAGCAGTTCTTC. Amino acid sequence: CASTLGAGGLNEQFF.